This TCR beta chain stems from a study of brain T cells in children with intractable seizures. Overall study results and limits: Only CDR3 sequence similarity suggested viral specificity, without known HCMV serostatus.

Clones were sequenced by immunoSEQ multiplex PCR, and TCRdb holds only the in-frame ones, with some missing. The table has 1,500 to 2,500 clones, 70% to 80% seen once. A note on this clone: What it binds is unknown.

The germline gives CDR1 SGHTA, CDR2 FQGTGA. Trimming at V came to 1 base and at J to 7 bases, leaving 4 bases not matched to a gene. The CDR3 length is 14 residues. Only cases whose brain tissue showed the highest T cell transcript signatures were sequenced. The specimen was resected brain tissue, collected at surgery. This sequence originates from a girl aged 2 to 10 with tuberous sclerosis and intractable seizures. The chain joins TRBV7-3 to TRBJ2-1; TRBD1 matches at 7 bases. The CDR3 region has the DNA TGTGCCAGCAGCTTAAACCCCAGGGGGAATGAGCAGTTCTTC. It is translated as CASSLNPRGNEQFF.